A single sample is the source of the 28 T cell receptor beta chains below, sequenced in a study of Tregs in tolerant kidney transplant recipients. Mixed chimerism was transient after nonmyeloablative marrow transplants from related graft donors. Clones were sequenced by immunoSEQ multiplex PCR, and TCRdb holds only the in-frame ones, with some missing. The repertoire holds about 64,000 clones, with more than 75% as singletons. Specimen: CD4+ T cells from blood (PBMCs), collected 6 months after the transplant. These receptors all stem from a human patient who received a combined kidney and bone marrow transplant. The graft donor may have given rise to some T cells.

Note on this clone: In the same sample, other DNA sequences code for this CDR3. The chain's CDR3 is CASSEGQAPYEQYF. CDR3 sequence (DNA): TGTGCCAGCAGTGAGGGACAGGCACCCTACGAGCAGTACTTC. The gene calls are TRBV2 and TRBJ2-7; 8 nucleotides align to TRBD1. The germline gives CDR1 SNHLY, CDR2 FYNNEI. The CDR3 is 14 residues long. With 3 bases clipped from V and 2 bases from J, the junction kept 3 bases outside the gene matches.

The CDR3 is CASGPRQGINQPQHF. The CDR3 bases are TGTGCTAGTGGACCGCGACAGGGGATCAATCAGCCCCAGCATTTT. The J gene is TRBJ1-5, the V gene TRBV12-5; 8 bases agree with TRBD1. V lost 6 bases, J lost 3 bases, and 7 bases stayed unmatched. Germline-derived CDR1 and CDR2 are LGHNT and FRNRAP. The CDR3 length is 15 residues.

The chain carries TRBV7-2 and TRBJ2-7; D call uncertain. This CDR3 has 11 amino acids. From germline, CDR1 is SGHTA and CDR2 FQGNSA. V was trimmed by 5 bases and J by 6 bases, leaving 8 bases between them. The chain's CDR3 is CASSRGGEQYF. The CDR3 coding sequence is TGTGCCAGCAGCCGAGGTGGCGAGCAGTACTTC.

This sequence joins TRBV19 and TRBJ2-2; D is unresolved. Trimming stripped 0 bases from V and 5 bases from J, with 4 bases between. The length of the CDR3 is 13 residues. CDR1 is LNHDA, CDR2 SQIVND, per germline (reference sequence). The CDR3 DNA follows: TGTGCCAGTAGTATAGACGGGACCGGGGAGCTGTTTTTT. This translates into CASSIDGTGELFF.

The chain employs TRBV19 and TRBJ2-7, with a possible D match to TRBD1 (5 bases). The CDR3 has 12 amino acids. The germline V gene encodes CDR1 LNHDA and CDR2 SQIVND (reference sequence). Deletions cut 11 bases from V and 3 bases from J, with 14 bases between. CDR3 in amino acids: CARRETRYEQYF. CDR3 DNA: TGTGCCCGCAGGGAAACACGCTACGAGCAGTACTTC.

The chain joins TRBV9 to TRBJ2-2; perhaps TRBD2 as D (7 bases). The V gene lost 2 bases and the J gene lost 8 bases, with 13 bases spanning the gap. The germline V gene encodes CDR1 SGDLS and CDR2 YYNGEE. CDR3 length: 14 amino acids. As DNA, the CDR3 is TGTGCCAGCAGCGTTACAGGGAGGGTTGGGGAGCTGTTTTTT. This codes for CASSVTGRVGELFF.

The CDR3 nucleotides are TGTGCCAGCAGCTTAGGTCGAGGACTAGCGGTAAGAGATACGCAGTATTTT. Translating gives CASSLGRGLAVRDTQYF. The V call is TRBV7-8, the J call TRBJ2-3, with 10 bases aligning to TRBD2. The CDR3 consists of 17 residues. The V segment lost 1 base and the J segment 5 bases; nucleotides outside the gene matches: 9. Germline CDR1 is SGHVS and CDR2 is FQNEAQ. Variable domain in full (rest from reference TRBV7-8 and TRBJ2-3): GAGVSQSPRYKVAKRGQDVALRCDPISGHVSLFWYQQALGQGPEFLTYFQNEAQLDKSGLPSDRFFAERPEGSVSTLKIQRTQQEDSAVYLCASSLGRGLAVRDTQYFGPGTRLTVL.

The chain is built from TRBV6-4 and TRBJ1-2, with TRBD1 matching 7 bases. This CDR3 spans 15 amino acids. Trimming at V came to 3 bases and at J to 5 bases, leaving 9 bases not matched to a gene. Looked up from germline, CDR1 is MRHNA and CDR2 is SNTAGT. CDR3 residues: CASSENAGTVYGYTF. CDR3 DNA sequence: TGTGCCAGCAGTGAGAACGCCGGGACAGTATATGGCTACACCTTC.

The chain employs TRBV19 and TRBJ1-5, with a possible D match to TRBD1 (6 bases). The CDR3 consists of 15 residues. Deletions cut 5 bases from V and 7 bases from J, with 18 bases between. Germline CDR1 LNHDA, CDR2 SQIVND (reference sequence). The CDR3 DNA reads as TGTGCCAGTAGTCCCGGGAGGGGGGTAGACCAGCCCCAGCATTTT. Translation gives CASSPGRGVDQPQHF.

V usage is TRBV18 and J usage is TRBJ2-7; D is unresolved. Trimming left V 3 bases short and J 1 base short, with 10 bases between. The CDR3 runs to 14 residues. Looked up from germline, CDR1 is KGHSH and CDR2 is LQKENI. DNA for the CDR3: TGTGCCAGCTCACCGAGCGCGGAGTCCTACGAGCAGTACTTC. Amino acid sequence: CASSPSAESYEQYF.

The rearrangement joins TRBV30 to TRBJ2-7; D might be TRBD1 (6 bases). The CDR3 has 14 residues. Trimming shortened V by 2 bases and J by 7 bases, and 18 bases separated the two germline ends. CDR1 and CDR2 from the germline V gene are GTSNPN and SVGIG (reference sequence). DNA for the CDR3: TGTGCCTGGAGTCTATCCCCAGGGGCGAATGAGCAGTACTTC. Protein product: CAWSLSPGANEQYF. Supplemented by reference TRBV30 and TRBJ2-7, the full variable domain reads SQTIHQWPATLVQPVGSPLSLECTVEGTSNPNLYWYRQAAGRGLQLLFYSVGIGQISSEVPQNLSASRPQDRQFILSSKKLLLSDSGFYLCAWSLSPGANEQYFGPGTRLTVT.

This clone appeared a few times. The CDR3 nucleotides are TGTGCCAGCAGCTTAGGTGGCGGTGGCTACACCTTC. Translating it yields CASSLGGGGYTF. The chain links TRBV7-9 to TRBJ1-2; D call uncertain. Per the germline V gene, CDR1 is SEHNR and CDR2 is FQNEAQ (reference sequence). The V and J ends lost 1 base and 7 bases respectively, with 7 bases between them. The CDR3 spans 12 residues.

This clone was counted many times. This same CDR3 is encoded by further DNA sequences in the sample. The rearrangement links TRBV19 to TRBJ1-2; D unclear. This CDR3 has 12 amino acids. Per germline, CDR1 LNHDA and CDR2 SQIVND (reference sequence). Trimming pared 3 bases from V and 2 bases from J, leaving 4 bases between. CDR3 amino acids: CASSILNYGYTF. The CDR3 bases are TGTGCCAGTAGTATCCTAAACTATGGCTACACCTTC.

V is TRBV7-2 and J is TRBJ1-2, with 8 nucleotides matching TRBD1. Germline-derived CDR1 and CDR2 are SGHTA and FQGNSA. V trimming: 1 base; J trimming: 8 bases; junction bases outside the gene matches: 12. This CDR3 is built from 16 residues. CDR3 DNA: TGTGCCAGCAGCTTAGGACAGGGGCCGGGCGTATTCGGCTACACCTTC. Its translation is CASSLGQGPGVFGYTF. The whole variable domain, remainder taken from reference TRBV7-2 and TRBJ1-2, is GAGVSQSPSNKVTEKGKDVELRCDPISGHTALYWYRQSLGQGLEFLIYFQGNSAPDKSGLPSDRFSAERTGGSVSTLTIQRTQQEDSAVYLCASSLGQGPGVFGYTFGSGTRLTVV.

CDR3 in amino acids: CASSGDRGSYEQYF. CDR3 DNA sequence: TGTGCCAGCTCAGGGGACAGGGGGTCCTACGAGCAGTACTTC. This chain links TRBV18 with TRBJ2-7, with 11 bases matching TRBD1. Trimming at V came to 5 bases and at J to 1 base, leaving 1 base not matched to a gene. Per the germline V gene, CDR1 is KGHSH and CDR2 is LQKENI. The CDR3 length is 14 residues. The full variable domain, completed using reference TRBV18 and TRBJ2-7, is NAGVMQNPRHLVRRRGQEARLRCSPMKGHSHVYWYRQLPEEGLKFMVYLQKENIIDESGMPKERFSAEFPKEGPSILRIQQVVRGDSAAYFCASSGDRGSYEQYFGPGTRLTVT.

The V and J genes are TRBV9 and TRBJ1-1; TRBD1 matches at 10 bases. V was pared by 3 bases and J by 5 bases, with 7 bases of the junction left unmatched. Germline V gene sequence: CDR1 SGDLS, CDR2 YYNGEE. The CDR3 contains 15 residues. This chain's CDR3 is CASSARQGAQTEAFF. In DNA form, the CDR3 reads TGTGCCAGCAGCGCCCGACAGGGGGCGCAAACTGAAGCTTTCTTT. Together with reference TRBV9 and TRBJ1-1, the CDR3 gives the full variable domain: DSGVTQTPKHLITATGQRVTLRCSPRSGDLSVYWYQQSLDQGLQFLIQYYNGEERAKGNILERFSAQQFPDLHSELNLSSLELGDSALYFCASSARQGAQTEAFFGQGTRLTVV.

This rearrangement joins TRBV19 to TRBJ1-1; a weak D match, TRBD1 (5 bases). The CDR3 consists of 15 residues. Trimming cost V 4 bases and J 11 bases, with 23 bases left between them. The germline V gene encodes CDR1 LNHDA and CDR2 SQIVND (reference sequence). CDR3 bases: TGTGCCAGTAGTAACCGGGGGGGAAGGGAGTTCCTTGCTTTCTTT. Encoded protein: CASSNRGGREFLAFF.

The chain recombines TRBV10-3 with TRBJ2-5; D may be TRBD2 (5 bases). The J call may be faulty, since TRBJ2-7 better matches the DNA end. The germline V gene encodes CDR1 ENHRY and CDR2 SYGVKD. The CDR3 consists of 14 residues. Here the CDR3 DNA reads TGTGCCATCAGATCGGACTCTAGCCTCTACGAGCAGTACTTC. The encoded protein is CAIRSDSSLYEQYF.

V is TRBV11-3 and J is TRBJ2-1, with D perhaps matching TRBD2 (7 bases). The CDR3 spans 14 residues. CDR1 and CDR2 (germline): SGHNT, YENEEA. V was clipped by 5 bases and J by 8 bases, with 16 bases between them. The CDR3 is CASSLIGGGDEQFF. The CDR3 nucleotides are TGTGCCAGCAGCCTTATAGGGGGGGGAGATGAGCAGTTCTTC. Combining the CDR3 with reference TRBV11-3 and TRBJ2-1 gives the whole variable domain EAGVVQSPRYKIIEKKQPVAFWCNPISGHNTLYWYLQNLGQGPELLIRYENEEAVDDSQLPKDRFSAERLKGVDSTLKIQPAELGDSAVYLCASSLIGGGDEQFFGPGTRLTVL.

The CDR3 coding sequence is TGTGCCAGCAGCTTGTTGACAGGGGGGTCGAACGAGCAGTACTTC. Translating gives CASSLLTGGSNEQYF. J is TRBJ2-7 and V is TRBV5-8, with 9 bases aligning to TRBD1. Germline CDR1 SGHTS, CDR2 YDEGEE. The CDR3 has 15 amino acids. The trim removed 1 base at V and 5 bases at J, leaving 7 bases unmatched.

This chain joins TRBV10-3 and TRBJ2-2; tentative D call: TRBD1 (5 bases). Germline V lookup: CDR1 ENHRY, CDR2 SYGVKD. The CDR3 sequence is 12 residues long. The V end was cut by 10 bases, the J end by 1 base, with 7 bases between. The CDR3 spells CATRGNTGELFF. In nucleotides, the CDR3 is TGTGCCACAAGGGGGAACACCGGGGAGCTGTTTTTT.

This clone was seen only once. The CDR3 nucleotides are TGCGCCAGCAGCCAGGCAACAGGGGGTTTGGAAAAACTGTTTTTT. Its translation is CASSQATGGLEKLFF. The rearrangement links TRBV4-1 to TRBJ1-4, with 8 positions matching TRBD1. The CDR3 length is 15 residues. CDR1 is MGHRA, CDR2 YSYEKL, per germline. V was pared by 3 bases and J by 8 bases, with 8 bases of the junction left unmatched.

V usage is TRBV30 and J usage is TRBJ1-3; a weak D match, TRBD1 (6 bases). Germline V lookup: CDR1 GTSNPN, CDR2 SVGIG (reference sequence). The CDR3 contains 16 residues. V lost 4 bases to trimming and J lost 4 bases, with 20 bases between them. The chain's CDR3 is CAWTPGVGSIGNTIYF. The CDR3 DNA reads as TGTGCCTGGACCCCAGGGGTGGGGTCCATCGGAAACACCATATATTTT.

CDR3 in amino acids: CAISESISDNEQFF. The CDR3 DNA reads TGTGCCATCAGTGAGTCTATTTCGGACAATGAGCAGTTCTTC. V is TRBV10-3 and J is TRBJ2-1; no clear D. CDR1 ENHRY and CDR2 SYGVKD come from the germline V gene. This CDR3 has 14 amino acids. Trimming removed 0 bases from V and 5 bases from J, with 8 bases in between.

The V call is TRBV5-1, the J call TRBJ2-7; D is perhaps TRBD1 (5 bases). The CDR3 contains 13 residues. Germline assignment: CDR1 SGHRS and CDR2 YFSETQ. Between the trimmed V and J ends, which lost 2 bases and 4 bases, there was a span of 10 bases. The CDR3 spells CASSFLGAYEQYF. CDR3 bases: TGCGCCAGCAGCTTCTTAGGGGCGTACGAGCAGTACTTC.

The V and J genes are TRBV7-9 and TRBJ2-2, with TRBD2 matching over 7 bases. J gave up 0 bases and V 6 bases, and 4 bases lay outside the gene matches. Germline CDR1 and CDR2: SEHNR and FQNEAQ (reference sequence). The CDR3 loop spans 15 amino acids. CDR3 sequence: CASRTGGANTGELFF. In nucleotides, the CDR3 is TGTGCCAGCAGGACGGGGGGTGCGAACACCGGGGAGCTGTTTTTT.

This chain joins TRBV14 and TRBJ2-1; maybe TRBD2 (5 bases). Per germline, CDR1 SGHDN and CDR2 FVKESK. This CDR3 comprises 16 residues. Trimming shortened V by 1 base and J by 1 base, and 11 bases separated the two germline ends. The CDR3 loop is CASSQASGLSYNEQFF. CDR3 bases: TGTGCCAGCAGCCAAGCCAGCGGCCTTTCCTACAATGAGCAGTTCTTC.

A note on this clone: Germline and junction disagree at one end, which may indicate a read error. This same CDR3 is encoded by further DNA sequences in the sample. This sequence joins TRBV30 and TRBJ1-6; D possibly corresponds to TRBD1 (5 bases). The CDR3 spans 13 residues. CDR1 is GTSNPN, CDR2 SVGIG, per germline (reference sequence). The CDR3 loop reads CAWTGHYNSPLHF. CDR3 sequence (DNA): TGTGCCTGGACTGGACATTATAATTCCCCCCTCCACTTT.